The present T cell receptor beta chain was sequenced within a study of blood T cell repertoires in COVID-19. Study details: Acute and convalescent COVID-19 specimens originated in the United States, Italy and Spain. Nucleic acid was either cDNA or gDNA, and it came from T cells, B-cell-depleted T cells, or PBMCs.

Libraries were prepared by immunoSEQ multiplex PCR; TCRdb keeps only in-frame clonotypes and omits some of them. The sample holds about 330,000 clones; 70% to 90% are singletons and the top ten take roughly 7.8%. V dropped 5 bases and J dropped 5; count of bases not matched to a gene: 11. The CDR3 has 16 residues. The germline CDR1 and CDR2 sequences are WNHNN and SYGVQD (reference sequence). The source material was peripheral blood. This chain joins TRBV10-1 and TRBJ1-4, with 7 bases aligning to TRBD1. This TCR derives from a human donor in a cohort sampled during active COVID-19. The CDR3 protein is CASSFYPDRNNEKLFF. CDR3 nucleotide sequence: TGCGCCAGCAGTTTTTACCCGGACAGGAACAATGAAAAACTGTTTTTT.